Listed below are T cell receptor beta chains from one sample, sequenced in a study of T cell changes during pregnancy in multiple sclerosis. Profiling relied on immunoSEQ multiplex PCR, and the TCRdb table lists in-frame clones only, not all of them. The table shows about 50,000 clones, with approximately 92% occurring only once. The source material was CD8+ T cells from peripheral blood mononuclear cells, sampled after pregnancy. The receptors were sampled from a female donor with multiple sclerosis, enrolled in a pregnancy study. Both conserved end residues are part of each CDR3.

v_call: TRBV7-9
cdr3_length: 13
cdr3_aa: CASSATGDEKLFF

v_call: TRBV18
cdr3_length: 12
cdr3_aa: CASHGQFYEQYF

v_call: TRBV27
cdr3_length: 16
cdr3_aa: CASSPQTGPNTGELFF

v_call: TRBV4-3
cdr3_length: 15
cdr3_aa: CASSQDPSMNTEAFF

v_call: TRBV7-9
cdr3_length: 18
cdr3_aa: CASSNSVPGQGMSYEQYF

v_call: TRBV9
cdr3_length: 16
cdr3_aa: CASSPAGLAGGHTQYF

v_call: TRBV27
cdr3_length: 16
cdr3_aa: CASSSLTNPNTGELFF

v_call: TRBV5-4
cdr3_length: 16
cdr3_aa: CASSLDSGASSYEQYF

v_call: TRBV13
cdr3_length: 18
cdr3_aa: CASSSGLAGGPYAYEQYF

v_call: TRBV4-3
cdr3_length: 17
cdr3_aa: CASSQEGRGTVIYEQYF

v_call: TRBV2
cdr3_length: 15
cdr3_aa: CASTTPDRGKNIQYF

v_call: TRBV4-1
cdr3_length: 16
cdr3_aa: CASSQDPRARNTEAFF

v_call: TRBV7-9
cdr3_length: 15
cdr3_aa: CASSLRDRTNEKLFF

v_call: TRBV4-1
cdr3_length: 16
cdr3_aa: CASSQVLAGVGDEQFF

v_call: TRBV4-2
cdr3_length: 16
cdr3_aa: CASSPHGGEGYNEQFF

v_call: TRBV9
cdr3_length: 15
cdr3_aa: CASSVARDRNNEQFF

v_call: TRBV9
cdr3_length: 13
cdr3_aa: CASSVGQGKGYTF

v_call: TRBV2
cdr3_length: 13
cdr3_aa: CASSATATYEQYF

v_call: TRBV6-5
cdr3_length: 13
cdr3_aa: CASSYSGRGEQFF

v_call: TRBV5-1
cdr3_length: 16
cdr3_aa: CASSPWTGGSTTEAFF

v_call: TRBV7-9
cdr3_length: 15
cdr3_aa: CASSRPGQGEETQYF

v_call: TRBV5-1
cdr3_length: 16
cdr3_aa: CASTRTGTSNTGELFF

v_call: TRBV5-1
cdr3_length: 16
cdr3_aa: CASSLERGPSTDTQYF

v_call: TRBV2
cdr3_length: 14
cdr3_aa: CATTSGRASDTQYF

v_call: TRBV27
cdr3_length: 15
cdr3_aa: CASSRLTSAYYEQYF

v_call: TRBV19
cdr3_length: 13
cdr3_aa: CASTGTRSYEQYF

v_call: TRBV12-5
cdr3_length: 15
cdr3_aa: CASDSPGGGQETQYF

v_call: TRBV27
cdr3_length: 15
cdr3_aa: CASRPGQGESEKLFF

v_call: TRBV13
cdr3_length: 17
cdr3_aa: CASSLGVRWGVETEAFF

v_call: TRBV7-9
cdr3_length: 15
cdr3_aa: CASSSTEGAYTEAFF

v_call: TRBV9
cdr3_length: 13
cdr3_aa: CASSVVANYGYTF

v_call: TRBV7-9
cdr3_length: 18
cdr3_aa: CASRQTGGRHRARNEQFF

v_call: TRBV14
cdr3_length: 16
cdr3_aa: CASSQIGTGKPYEQYF

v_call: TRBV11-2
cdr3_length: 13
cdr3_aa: CASSFGTVNGYTF

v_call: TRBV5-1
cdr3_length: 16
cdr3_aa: CASSLALAGTNNEQFF

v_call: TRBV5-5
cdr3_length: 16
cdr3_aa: CASSLPGQGLNEKLFF

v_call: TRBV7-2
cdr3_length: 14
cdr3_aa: CASSLPEGYTEAFF

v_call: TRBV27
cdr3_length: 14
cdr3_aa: CASSLSKGNNEQFF

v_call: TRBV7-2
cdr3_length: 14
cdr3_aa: CASSPPRGTGELFF

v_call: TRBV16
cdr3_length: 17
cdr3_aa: CASSQSGTSIQKNIQYF

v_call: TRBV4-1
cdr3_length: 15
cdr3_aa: CASSQESGNTDTQYF

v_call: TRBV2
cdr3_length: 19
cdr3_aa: CASSERGILKPGNTGELFF

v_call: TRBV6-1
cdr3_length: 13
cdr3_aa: CASSGDMNTEAFF

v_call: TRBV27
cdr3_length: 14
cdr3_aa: CASSLSPGVDTQYF

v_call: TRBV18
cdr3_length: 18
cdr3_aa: CASSPRTGGLTGANVLTF

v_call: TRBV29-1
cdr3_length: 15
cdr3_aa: CSVGGDLAGDSEQFF

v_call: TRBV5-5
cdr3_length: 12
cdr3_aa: CASSRTGTEQFF

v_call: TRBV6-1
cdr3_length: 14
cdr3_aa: CASSFVGQGYEQYF

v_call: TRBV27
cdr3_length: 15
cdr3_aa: CASSLIAVPRYEQYF

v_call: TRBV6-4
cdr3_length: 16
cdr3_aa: CASSREALGTSAEAFF

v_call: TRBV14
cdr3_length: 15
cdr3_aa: CASSQVTGLAGLQYF

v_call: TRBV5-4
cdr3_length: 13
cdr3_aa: CASSLIANTEAFF

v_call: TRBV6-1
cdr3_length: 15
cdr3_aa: CASIKLGGENEKLFF